A single sample gave rise to the 5 T cell receptor beta chains below, sequenced in a study of T cells after yellow fever vaccination. Each CDR3 protein gets one entry after TCRdb re-called the 5' RACE reads with MiXCR. This sample has under 300,000 distinct CDR3 sequences; 10% to 15% occur once, and the top ten carry around 0.49%. The sequenced sample was CD4+ T cells sorted from PBMCs, obtained 45 days after the yellow fever booster vaccination. These receptors all come from a man younger than 45 who received the YFV17D yellow fever vaccine.

This clonotype has a handful of counts. The chain employs TRBV5-1 and TRBJ2-3; D remains unclear. Germline CDR1 SGHRS, CDR2 YFSETQ. Trimming cost V 0 bases and J 6 bases, with 14 bases left between them. The CDR3 sequence is 15 residues long. CDR3 loop: CASSLVGDPRDTQYF. The CDR3 DNA follows: TGCGCCAGCAGCTTGGTCGGTGACCCTCGGGATACGCAGTATTTT. Drawing the rest from reference TRBV5-1 and TRBJ2-3, the complete variable domain is KAGVTQTPRYLIKTRGQQVTLSCSPISGHRSVSWYQQTPGQGLQFLFEYFSETQRNKGNFPGRFSGRQFSNSRSEMNVSTLELGDSALYLCASSLVGDPRDTQYFGPGTRLTVL.

This chain joins TRBV14 and TRBJ2-5; D is unclear. This CDR3 has 15 amino acids. Per germline, CDR1 SGHDN and CDR2 FVKESK. Deletions cut 3 bases from V and 1 base from J, with 12 bases between. For the CDR3, the DNA is TGTGCCAGCAGCCAGTCGTCAGGTTTCCAAGAGACCCAGTACTTC. This codes for CASSQSSGFQETQYF.

This clonotype has just a few counts. This chain connects TRBV27 to TRBJ2-7; no reliable D call. From germline, CDR1 is MNHEY and CDR2 SMNVEV (reference sequence). The V and J ends lost 4 bases and 5 bases respectively, with 18 bases between them. The CDR3 runs 15 residues. CDR3 residues: CASSSGTIGFDEQYF. CDR3 in DNA: TGTGCCAGCAGTTCAGGTACGATTGGTTTCGACGAGCAGTACTTC.

Only a few counts were recorded for this clonotype. This chain connects TRBV5-1 to TRBJ2-3; weak D call: TRBD2 (6 bases). The CDR3 extends over 15 amino acids. V shed 4 bases and J shed 0 bases, with 12 bases lying between them. In germline, CDR1 is SGHRS, CDR2 YFSETQ. The CDR3 nucleotides read TGCGCCAGCAGCGTGGGGGGAAGGAGCACAGATACGCAGTATTTT. It yields the protein CASSVGGRSTDTQYF.

This chain links TRBV20-1 with TRBJ2-3, with unresolved D. This CDR3 has 12 amino acids. Trimming left V 4 bases short and J 10 bases short, with 15 bases between. In germline, CDR1 is DFQATT, CDR2 SNEGSKA (reference sequence). This CDR3 reads CSATARAQAQYF. DNA for the CDR3: TGCAGTGCTACCGCTCGGGCTCAGGCGCAGTATTTT.